The sequence of this T cell receptor (beta chain) was determined in a study of beta chain features in type 1 diabetes. The authors reverse transcribed all of the isolated RNA, so sequencing captured expressed TCRB transcripts. Measured with immunoSEQ multiplex PCR; TCRdb has only the in-frame clones, and not every one. The profile covers about 360,000 clones, with roughly 12% appearing a single time and less than 0.02% taken by the ten largest. CDR1 MGHRA and CDR2 YSYEKL come from the germline V gene. The V and J ends lost 0 bases and 7 bases, in that order; junction bases with no gene match: 7. The CDR3 has 15 amino acids.

The rearrangement links TRBV4-1 to TRBJ1-1; TRBD1 aligns across 8 bases. The sample taken for sequencing was naive CD4+ T cells from blood. The clonotype comes from a man younger than 35 in good health. This CDR3 reads CASSQDSRDRSEAFF. As DNA, the CDR3 is TGCGCCAGCAGCCAAGATTCTCGGGACAGGAGTGAAGCTTTCTTT.